A selection of T cell receptor beta chains follows, all from one sample in a study of cytomegalovirus exposure and HLA in healthy donors. Sequencing used immunoSEQ multiplex PCR; TCRdb keeps in-frame clones, though not all of them. Of fewer than 250,000 clones in the sample, roughly 80% were seen once. The source material was PBMCs. The receptors originated from a woman aged 18-29 years in good health and CMV-seronegative. Each CDR3 is given without its conserved first and last residue. Part of the rows lack a size; the others show once, few, many or a class for expanded clones.

j_call clone_size v_call cdr3_length cdr3_aa
TRBJ2-1 - TRBV5-4 14 ASSLSKEGLAGEQF
TRBJ1-2 - TRBV5-4 11 ASSLSRAGGYT
TRBJ1-1 - TRBV29-1 15 SVEDRAGERMNTEAF
TRBJ1-5 - TRBV6-1 14 ASSESWGGSNQPQH
TRBJ2-1 - TRBV2 12 ASVDLNRGGEQF
TRBJ1-2 - TRBV7-9 11 ASSLGGLTGFV
TRBJ2-1 - TRBV19 14 ASSIVSLGGENEQF
TRBJ1-4 few TRBV5-6 14 ASSQPGGTGSEKLF
TRBJ2-7 - TRBV7-2 11 ASSFRGAREQY
TRBJ1-3 - TRBV28 14 ASSLWSGASGNTIY
TRBJ1-4 - TRBV6-1 13 ASSNFRATNEKLF
TRBJ2-6 - TRBV4-2 14 ASSQDRDSGANVLT
TRBJ1-1 - TRBV7-9 10 ASSLGGPVAF
TRBJ2-7 once TRBV30 13 AWSRLAGLIYEQY
TRBJ1-1 - TRBV7-8 12 ASSPTGFNTEAF
TRBJ2-7 - TRBV6-5 12 ASSYSGRANEQY
TRBJ2-3 - TRBV5-1 13 ASSRLAGSTDTQY
TRBJ1-1 few TRBV6-5 9 ASSRDTEAF
TRBJ2-1 once TRBV6-1 12 ASSVASGYNEQF
TRBJ1-5 - TRBV6-1 13 ASSDGGGADQPQH
TRBJ2-7 - TRBV5-4 11 ASSSRDTYEQY
TRBJ1-5 - TRBV4-1 13 ASSYDLGGGQPQH
TRBJ2-7 - TRBV10-3 11 AISQTGFDEQY